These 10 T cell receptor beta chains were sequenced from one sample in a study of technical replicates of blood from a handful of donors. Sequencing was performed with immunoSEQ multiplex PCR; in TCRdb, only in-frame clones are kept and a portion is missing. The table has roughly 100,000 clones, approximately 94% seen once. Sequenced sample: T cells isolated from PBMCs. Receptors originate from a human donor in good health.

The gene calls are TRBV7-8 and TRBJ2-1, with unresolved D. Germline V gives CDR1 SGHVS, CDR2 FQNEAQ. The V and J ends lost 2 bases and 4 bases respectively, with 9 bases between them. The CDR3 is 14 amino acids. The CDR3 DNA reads TGTGCCAGCAGCTTATCGTATGCGTACAATGAGCAGTTCTTC. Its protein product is CASSLSYAYNEQFF.

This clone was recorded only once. In DNA form, the CDR3 reads TGTGCCAGCAGCTTAGCCTCTGAAGCTTTCTTT. Its protein product is CASSLASEAFF. The rearrangement joins TRBV7-9 to TRBJ1-1; D is ambiguous. The V gene's germline CDR1 is SEHNR and CDR2 FQNEAQ (reference sequence). The CDR3 consists of 11 residues. Trimming left V 0 bases short and J 6 bases short, with 2 bases between.

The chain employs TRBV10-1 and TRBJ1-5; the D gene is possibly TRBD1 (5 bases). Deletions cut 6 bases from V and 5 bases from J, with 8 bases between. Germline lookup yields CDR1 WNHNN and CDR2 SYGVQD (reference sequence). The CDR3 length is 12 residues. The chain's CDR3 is CASRDSDQPQHF. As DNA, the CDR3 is TGCGCCAGCAGAGACAGCGATCAGCCCCAGCATTTT.

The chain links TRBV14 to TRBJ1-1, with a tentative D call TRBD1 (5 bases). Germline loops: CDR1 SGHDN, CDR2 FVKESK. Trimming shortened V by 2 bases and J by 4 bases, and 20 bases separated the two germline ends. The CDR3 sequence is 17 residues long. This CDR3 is CASSQIGAKGPGTEAFF. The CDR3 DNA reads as TGTGCCAGCAGCCAAATTGGCGCAAAGGGGCCTGGCACTGAAGCTTTCTTT.

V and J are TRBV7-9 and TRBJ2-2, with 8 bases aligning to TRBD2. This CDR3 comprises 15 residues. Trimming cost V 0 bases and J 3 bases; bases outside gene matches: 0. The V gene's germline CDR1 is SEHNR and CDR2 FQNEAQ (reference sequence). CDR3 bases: TGTGCCAGCAGCTTAGCTAGCGGGGACACCGGGGAGCTGTTTTTT. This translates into CASSLASGDTGELFF.

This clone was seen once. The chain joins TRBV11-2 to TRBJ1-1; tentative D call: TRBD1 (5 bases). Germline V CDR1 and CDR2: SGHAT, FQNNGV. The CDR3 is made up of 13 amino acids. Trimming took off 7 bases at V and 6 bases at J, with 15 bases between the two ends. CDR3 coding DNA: TGTGCCAGCACCCCCGACAGAAGAGCTGAAGCTTTCTTT. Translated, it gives CASTPDRRAEAFF.

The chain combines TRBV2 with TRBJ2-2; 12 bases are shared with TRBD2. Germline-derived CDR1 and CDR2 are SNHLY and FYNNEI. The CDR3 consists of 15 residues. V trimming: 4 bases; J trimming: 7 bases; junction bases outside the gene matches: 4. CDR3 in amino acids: CASSGLAGVIGELFF. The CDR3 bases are TGTGCCAGCAGTGGACTAGCGGGAGTGATCGGGGAGCTGTTTTTT.

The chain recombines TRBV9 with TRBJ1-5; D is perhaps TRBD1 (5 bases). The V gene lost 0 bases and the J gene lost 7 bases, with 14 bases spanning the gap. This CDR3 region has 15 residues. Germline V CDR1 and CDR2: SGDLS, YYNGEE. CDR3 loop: CASSVGQRPNQPQHF. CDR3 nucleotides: TGTGCCAGCAGCGTAGGACAGCGTCCAAACCAGCCCCAGCATTTT.

CDR3 sequence (DNA): TGTGCCAGCAGGTCGGGACACCACTACGAGCAGTACTTC. Amino acid sequence: CASRSGHHYEQYF. The chain couples TRBV7-9 to TRBJ2-7, with D possibly TRBD1 on 6 matching bases. The CDR3 totals 13 residues. Germline lookup yields CDR1 SEHNR and CDR2 FQNEAQ (reference sequence). V was cut by 6 bases and J by 3 bases, with 12 bases left in between.

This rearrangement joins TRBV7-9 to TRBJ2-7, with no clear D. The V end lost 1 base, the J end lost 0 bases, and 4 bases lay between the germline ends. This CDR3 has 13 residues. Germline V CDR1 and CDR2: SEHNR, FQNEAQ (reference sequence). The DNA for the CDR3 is TGTGCCAGCAGCTTAGAGAGCTCCTACGAGCAGTACTTC. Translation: CASSLESSYEQYF.